This T cell receptor (beta chain) is from a study of CD8 T cells in Susac syndrome. Study-level information: Susac syndrome patients were untreated, on corticosteroids with some adding intravenous immunoglobulin, or on intravenous immunoglobulin only.

Germline CDR1 is SQVTM and CDR2 is ANQGSEA. The CDR3 is 14 residues long. Trimming removed 0 bases from V and 2 bases from J; junction bases left unmatched: 4. A quantity of roughly 0.5 to 1 ug RNA underwent reverse transcription using random hexamers. TCRdb reprocessed the immunoSEQ multiplex PCR reads via MiXCR and lists one record per CDR3 protein. This sample carries 200,000 or so distinct CDR3 sequences, about 95% of them seen once, and the ten largest clones take about 0.15%. The receptor's source is a human donor with Susac syndrome. The source material was CD8+ T cells from PBMCs. This chain connects TRBV29-1 to TRBJ2-7; 7 bases align to TRBD1. The DNA of the CDR3 is TGCAGCGTTGAAGACACAGGGGAAACCTACGAGCAGTACTTC. Protein product: CSVEDTGETYEQYF.